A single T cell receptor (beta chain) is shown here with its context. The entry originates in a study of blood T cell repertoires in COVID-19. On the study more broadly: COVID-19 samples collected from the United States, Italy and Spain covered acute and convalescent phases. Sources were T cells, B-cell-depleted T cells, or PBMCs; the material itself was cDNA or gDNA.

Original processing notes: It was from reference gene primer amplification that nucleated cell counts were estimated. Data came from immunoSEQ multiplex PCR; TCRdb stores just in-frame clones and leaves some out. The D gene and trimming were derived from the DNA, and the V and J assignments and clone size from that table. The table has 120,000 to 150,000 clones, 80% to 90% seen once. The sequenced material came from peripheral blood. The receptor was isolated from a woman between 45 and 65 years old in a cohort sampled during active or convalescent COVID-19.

The chain's CDR3 is CASTSRTSGGLSEQFF. CDR3 bases: TGCGCCAGCACCTCACGGACTAGCGGGGGATTAAGTGAGCAGTTCTTC. The V gene is TRBV10-2, the J gene TRBJ2-1, with TRBD2 identical over 13 bases. V lost 7 bases, J lost 9 bases, and 12 bases stayed unmatched. CDR3 length: 16 residues. Germline V lookup: CDR1 WSHSY, CDR2 SAAADI.